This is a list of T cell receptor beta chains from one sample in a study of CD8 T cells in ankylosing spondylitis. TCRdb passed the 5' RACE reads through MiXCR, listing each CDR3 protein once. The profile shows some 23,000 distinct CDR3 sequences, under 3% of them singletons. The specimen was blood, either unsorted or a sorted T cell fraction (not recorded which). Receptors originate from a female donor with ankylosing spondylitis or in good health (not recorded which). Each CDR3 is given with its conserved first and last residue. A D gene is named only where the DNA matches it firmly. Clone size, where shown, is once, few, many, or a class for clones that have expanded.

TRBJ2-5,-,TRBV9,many,CASSFPKTGQETQYF,TGTGCCAGCAGTTTCCCAAAGACAGGTCAAGAGACCCAGTACTTC
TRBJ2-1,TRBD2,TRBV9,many,CASRRGSGGNEQFF,TGTGCCAGCAGGCGGGGGTCTGGGGGCAATGAGCAGTTCTTC
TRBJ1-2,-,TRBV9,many,CASSVDRGGQKYGYTF,TGTGCCAGCAGCGTAGATAGGGGGGGTCAGAAGTATGGCTACACCTTC
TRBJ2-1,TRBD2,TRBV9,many,CASSVSWTSGGGDEQFF,TGTGCCAGCAGCGTATCCTGGACTAGCGGGGGAGGGGATGAGCAGTTCTTC
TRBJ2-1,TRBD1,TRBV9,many,CASSEGTANNEQFF,TGTGCCAGCAGCGAAGGGACAGCTAACAATGAGCAGTTCTTC
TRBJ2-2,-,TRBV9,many,CASSEGRTGELFF,TGTGCCAGCAGCGAGGGGAGGACCGGGGAGCTGTTTTTT
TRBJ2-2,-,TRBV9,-,CASSVQTTTGELFF,TGTGCCAGCAGCGTCCAGACTACAACCGGGGAGCTGTTTTTT
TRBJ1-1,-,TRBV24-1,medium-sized,CATSLDPAGLMNTEAFF,TGTGCCACCAGTCTAGACCCGGCAGGGCTAATGAACACTGAAGCTTTCTTT
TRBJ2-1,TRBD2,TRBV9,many,CASSSRRGGSYNEQFF,TGTGCCAGCAGCTCGCGACGGGGGGGATCTTACAATGAGCAGTTCTTC
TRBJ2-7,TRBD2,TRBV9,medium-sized,CASSVGGSSGSHRTYEQYF,TGTGCCAGCAGCGTAGGGGGGTCTAGCGGGAGTCATCGGACCTACGAGCAGTACTTC
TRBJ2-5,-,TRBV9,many,CASSVNEETQYF,TGTGCCAGCAGCGTTAACGAAGAGACCCAGTACTTC
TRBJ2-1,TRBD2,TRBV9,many,CASSVVTSGNNEQFF,TGTGCCAGCAGCGTAGTCACTAGCGGAAACAATGAGCAGTTCTTC
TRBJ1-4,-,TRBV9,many,CASSPGLGEKLFF,TGTGCCAGCAGCCCAGGCCTTGGGGAAAAACTGTTTTTT
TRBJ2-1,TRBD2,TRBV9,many,CASSRSGIGYNEQFF,TGTGCCAGCAGCCGGAGCGGGATAGGTTACAATGAGCAGTTCTTC
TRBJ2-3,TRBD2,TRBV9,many,CASSASGGPTDTQYF,TGTGCCAGCAGCGCTAGCGGGGGCCCCACAGATACGCAGTATTTT
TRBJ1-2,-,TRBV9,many,CASTLTPGTGGYTF,TGTGCCAGCACCCTCACGCCGGGGACGGGTGGCTACACCTTC
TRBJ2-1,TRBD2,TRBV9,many,CASSETSGGYNEQFF,TGTGCCAGCAGCGAGACTAGCGGGGGATACAATGAGCAGTTCTTC
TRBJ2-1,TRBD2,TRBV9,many,CASSLSGGYNEQFF,TGTGCCAGCAGCTTGAGCGGGGGATACAATGAGCAGTTCTTC
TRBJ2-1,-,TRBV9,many,CASSVGVAQNNEQFF,TGTGCCAGCAGCGTAGGAGTAGCACAGAACAATGAGCAGTTCTTC
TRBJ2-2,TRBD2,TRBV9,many,CASSVGPPLAGGTGELFF,TGTGCCAGCAGCGTAGGGCCCCCTCTAGCGGGTGGCACCGGGGAGCTGTTTTTT
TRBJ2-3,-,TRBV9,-,CASSVGGATGTDTQYF,TGTGCCAGCAGCGTAGGAGGGGCTACCGGCACAGATACGCAGTATTTT
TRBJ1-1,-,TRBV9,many,CASSAGHSTGTEAFF,TGTGCCAGCAGCGCAGGACACTCAACGGGGACTGAAGCTTTCTTT
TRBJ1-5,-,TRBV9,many,CASSVGGSYQPQHF,TGTGCCAGCAGCGTAGGGGGTTCTTATCAGCCCCAGCATTTT
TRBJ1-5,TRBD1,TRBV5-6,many,CASSQLGQGARNQPQHF,TGTGCCAGCAGCCAGTTGGGACAGGGGGCGCGGAATCAGCCCCAGCATTTT
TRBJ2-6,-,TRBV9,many,CASRNSGANVLTF,TGTGCCAGCAGGAATTCTGGGGCCAACGTCCTGACTTTC
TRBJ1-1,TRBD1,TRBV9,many,CASSAQGGITEAFF,TGTGCCAGCAGCGCTCAGGGGGGAATCACTGAAGCTTTCTTT
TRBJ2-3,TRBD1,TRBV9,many,CASSPVGGQGTPDTQYF,TGTGCCAGCAGCCCAGTGGGGGGACAGGGGACCCCAGATACGCAGTATTTT
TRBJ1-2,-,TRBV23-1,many,CASSRAGGTYGYTF,TGCGCCAGCAGTCGGGCAGGCGGAACCTATGGCTACACCTTC
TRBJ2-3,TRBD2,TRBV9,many,CASSTSGVAGGQSRVTDTQYF,TGTGCCAGCAGCACCTCAGGGGTAGCGGGAGGCCAATCCAGAGTGACAGATACGCAGTATTTT
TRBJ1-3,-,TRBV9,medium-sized,CASSVATVSSGNTIYF,TGTGCCAGCAGCGTAGCTACTGTGAGCTCTGGAAACACCATATATTTT
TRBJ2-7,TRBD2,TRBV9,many,CASSPDRLAGDYEQYF,TGTGCCAGCAGCCCTGATAGACTAGCGGGAGACTACGAGCAGTACTTC
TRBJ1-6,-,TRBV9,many,CASSVTTLDLSSGHSPLHF,TGTGCCAGCAGCGTAACCACCCTGGACCTCTCGAGCGGACATTCACCCCTCCACTTT
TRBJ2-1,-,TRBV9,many,CASSVVAEQNEQFF,TGTGCCAGCAGCGTAGTGGCGGAGCAGAATGAGCAGTTCTTC
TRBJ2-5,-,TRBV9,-,CASSPRGDGIQETQYF,TGTGCCAGCAGCCCCCGAGGGGACGGAATACAAGAGACCCAGTACTTC
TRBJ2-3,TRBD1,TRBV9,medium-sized,CASSVGQGLADTQYF,TGTGCCAGCAGCGTTGGACAGGGGCTTGCAGATACGCAGTATTTT
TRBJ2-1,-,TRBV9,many,CASSGNHLAEQSNEQFF,TGTGCCAGCAGCGGAAACCACCTGGCGGAACAGAGCAATGAGCAGTTCTTC
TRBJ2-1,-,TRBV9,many,CASSLSSGPGSYNEQFF,TGTGCCAGCAGCTTGAGCTCGGGACCAGGGTCCTACAATGAGCAGTTCTTC